The clone carrying this T cell receptor beta chain showed up many times. This record belongs to a study of T-cell reconstitution after alpha-beta-depleted transplantation in children. Unique molecular identifiers were incorporated when the TCRbeta library was constructed. MiXCR, applied by TCRdb to the PCR reads, yields one record per CDR3 protein. The sample has hundreds of thousands of distinct CDR3 sequences, approximately 17% seen once. The sequencing used PBMCs from the stem cell graft donor, collected from the stem cell graft. This clonotype originated in a human donor who donated a stem cell graft to a child with acute myeloid leukemia.

The DNA for the CDR3 is TGTGCCACCTCTCCGGGACATAGCTCCTACGAGCAGTACTTC. Translation: CATSPGHSSYEQYF. This chain uses TRBV7-3 with TRBJ2-7; tentative D call: TRBD1 (6 bases). CDR1 and CDR2 (germline): SGHTA, FQGTGA. Trimming removed 10 bases at V and 0 bases at J, with 16 bases between. This CDR3 region has 14 residues.